Following are 30 T cell receptor beta chains from one sample sequenced in a study of T cell changes during pregnancy in multiple sclerosis. Clones were read by immunoSEQ multiplex PCR, and TCRdb kept only the in-frame ones, dropping some. Here the sample spans more than 80,000 clones, roughly 96% being singletons. The sequenced sample was peripheral blood, obtained in the second trimester of pregnancy. The origin of the receptors is a female donor with multiple sclerosis, enrolled in a pregnancy study.

J is TRBJ2-7 and V is TRBV7-9; 10 nucleotides agree with TRBD2. J lost 9 bases, V lost 1 base, and 12 bases had no gene match. The CDR3 loop spans 16 amino acids. The V gene's germline CDR1 is SEHNR and CDR2 FQNEAQ (reference sequence). The DNA of the CDR3 is TGTGCCAGCAGCTTAGGGGCTAGCGGGAGCCATTGGGGGCAGTACTTC. Amino acid sequence: CASSLGASGSHWGQYF.

This rearrangement joins TRBV5-1 to TRBJ2-7; D might be TRBD1 (5 bases). The CDR3 sequence is 13 residues long. V was cut by 0 bases and J by 4 bases, with 8 bases left in between. The V gene's germline CDR1 is SGHRS and CDR2 YFSETQ. The CDR3 here is CASSLGAGYEQYF. CDR3 nucleotide sequence: TGCGCCAGCAGCTTGGGGGCAGGGTACGAGCAGTACTTC.

V and J are TRBV27 and TRBJ1-2, with D possibly being TRBD1 (6 bases). The germline V gene encodes CDR1 MNHEY and CDR2 SMNVEV (reference sequence). Trimming shortened V by 5 bases and J by 3 bases, and 10 bases separated the two germline ends. CDR3 length equals 13 residues. CDR3: CASSVGHDYGYTF. CDR3 coding DNA: TGTGCCAGCAGTGTGGGACACGACTATGGCTACACCTTC.

The chain couples TRBV28 to TRBJ2-7; the match to TRBD1 covers 8 bases. The CDR3 loop spans 14 amino acids. The J segment lost 5 bases and the V segment lost 3 bases, leaving 6 bases of the junction unmatched. Germline CDR1 reads MDHEN; CDR2 reads SYDVKM. CDR3 sequence: CASSLPGGRDEQYF. The CDR3 bases are TGTGCCAGCAGTTTGCCAGGGGGCAGGGACGAGCAGTACTTC.

This clone was picked up a small number of times. This chain connects TRBV11-2 to TRBJ1-1; possible D gene TRBD1, 5 bases. Germline values: CDR1 SGHAT, CDR2 FQNNGV. Deletions cut 5 bases from V and 1 base from J, with 14 bases between. The CDR3 totals 15 residues. For the CDR3, the DNA is TGTGCCAGCAGCCGAGGGCGGGGGACGAACACTGAAGCTTTCTTT. Its translation: CASSRGRGTNTEAFF.

The chain is built from TRBV29-1 and TRBJ2-7; D not certain. Per the germline V gene, CDR1 is SQVTM and CDR2 is ANQGSEA. The CDR3 sequence is 13 residues long. Trimming removed 4 bases at V and 7 bases at J, with 17 bases between. CDR3 nucleotides: TGCAGCGTTGTGGTCCCCCCTTTGAGGGAGCAGTACTTC. This codes for CSVVVPPLREQYF.

The genes are TRBV7-9 and TRBJ1-5; D is uncertain. The length of the CDR3 is 14 residues. Trimming removed 3 bases from V and 6 bases from J, with 12 bases in between. From germline, CDR1 is SEHNR and CDR2 FQNEAQ (reference sequence). The CDR3 bases are TGTGCCAGCAGCTTTGGTAGGGCGGGTCAGCCCCAGCATTTT. This sequence encodes CASSFGRAGQPQHF.

J is TRBJ2-5 and V is TRBV7-8; 9 bases fit TRBD2. The CDR3 runs to 13 residues. Trimming at V came to 10 bases and at J to 5 bases, leaving 8 bases not matched to a gene. Germline CDR1 is SGHVS and CDR2 is FQNEAQ. CDR3 bases: TGTGCCACCCGTAGCGGGAGTGGGGAGACCCAGTACTTC. The encoded protein is CATRSGSGETQYF.

V is TRBV4-3 and J is TRBJ2-5; TRBD1 agrees at 7 bases. The better agreement between TRBJ2-7 and the DNA end casts doubt on the J call. The germline V gene has CDR1 LGHNA and CDR2 YSLEER. CDR3 length: 15 residues. The CDR3 DNA reads TGCGCCAGCAGCCAAGATAGACAGGGCCCCTACGAGCAGTACTTC. Its translation: CASSQDRQGPYEQYF.

The CDR3 nucleotides read TGTGCCAGCAGCTTAGCGGTTAGCTCCTACAATGAGCAGTTCTTC. Amino acid sequence: CASSLAVSSYNEQFF. This chain uses TRBV7-8 with TRBJ2-1; no firm D call. CDR1 and CDR2 (germline): SGHVS, FQNEAQ. Trimming took 0 bases from V and 0 from J, leaving 6 bases between them. The CDR3 length is 15 residues.

J is TRBJ1-1 and V is TRBV11-2, with D unresolved. The CDR3 has 14 residues. Germline loops: CDR1 SGHAT, CDR2 FQNNGV. Trimming pared 2 bases from V and 6 bases from J, leaving 13 bases between. The CDR3 region is CASSLLQEFAEAFF. The CDR3 DNA is TGTGCCAGCAGCTTACTCCAGGAATTCGCTGAAGCTTTCTTT.

This clone has a handful of counts. J is TRBJ1-2 and V is TRBV20-1, with TRBD1 identical over 8 bases. Germline V gene sequence: CDR1 DFQATT, CDR2 SNEGSKA (reference sequence). CDR3 length equals 11 residues. The trim removed 6 bases at V and 7 bases at J, leaving 4 bases unmatched. The CDR3 DNA reads as TGCAGTGCAGGACAGGGTCCTGGCTACACCTTC. It yields the protein CSAGQGPGYTF.

This chain links TRBV18 with TRBJ2-1; no clear D. Trimming pared 3 bases from V and 8 bases from J, leaving 14 bases between. Germline values: CDR1 KGHSH, CDR2 LQKENI. This CDR3 is built from 14 residues. As DNA, the CDR3 is TGTGCCAGCTCACCCTACCCGAAAGGAGATGAGCAGTTCTTC. Translated, it gives CASSPYPKGDEQFF.

V and J are TRBV7-2 and TRBJ2-1; D is perhaps TRBD2 (5 bases). The CDR3 is made up of 19 amino acids. V lost 5 bases to trimming and J lost 2 bases, with 25 bases between them. The germline V gene has CDR1 SGHTA and CDR2 FQGNSA. For the CDR3, the DNA is TGTGCCAGCAGCCCCCTGCCCACCTATGGCGGGCGTCCCTACAATGAGCAGTTCTTC. Translating gives CASSPLPTYGGRPYNEQFF.

This clone came up once. The rearrangement joins TRBV29-1 to TRBJ2-7, with a possible D match to TRBD2 (5 bases). Trimming stripped 6 bases from V and 6 bases from J, with 15 bases between. This CDR3 is built from 12 residues. Looked up from germline, CDR1 is SQVTM and CDR2 is ANQGSEA. This CDR3 is CSVVIGSGEQYF. CDR3 nucleotides: TGCAGCGTCGTTATAGGGAGCGGCGAGCAGTACTTC.

The chain links TRBV5-1 to TRBJ1-1; D gene ambiguous. The CDR3 is made up of 14 amino acids. Germline V gives CDR1 SGHRS, CDR2 YFSETQ. The V end lost 4 bases, the J end lost 1 base, and 11 bases lay between the germline ends. CDR3 DNA sequence: TGCGCCAGCAGCGGTGCGGGTTCGAACACTGAAGCTTTCTTT. As protein: CASSGAGSNTEAFF.

The genes are TRBV19 and TRBJ2-6; D is perhaps TRBD1 (6 bases). This CDR3 has 15 amino acids. The V end was cut by 6 bases, the J end by 1 base, with 10 bases between. Germline assignment: CDR1 LNHDA and CDR2 SQIVND (reference sequence). The CDR3 region is CASSKQGSGANVLTF. The DNA for the CDR3 is TGTGCCAGTAGCAAACAGGGTTCTGGGGCCAACGTCCTGACTTTC. Supplemented by reference TRBV19 and TRBJ2-6, the full variable domain reads DGGITQSPKYLFRKEGQNVTLSCEQNLNHDAMYWYRQDPGQGLRLIYYSQIVNDFQKGDIAEGYSVSREKKESFPLTVTSAQKNPTAFYLCASSKQGSGANVLTFGAGSRLTVL.

J is TRBJ2-1 and V is TRBV14; D is undetermined. Germline V gene data show CDR1 as SGHDN and CDR2 as FVKESK. The CDR3 is made up of 14 amino acids. Trimming removed 0 bases from V and 7 bases from J, with 10 bases in between. The CDR3 bases are TGTGCCAGCAGCCAAGACTACAGTGGGAATGAGCAGTTCTTC. This sequence encodes CASSQDYSGNEQFF.

The chain combines TRBV7-9 with TRBJ2-1; TRBD1 aligns across 9 bases. With V trimmed by 4 bases and J by 0 bases, 1 base remained unmatched. The CDR3 spans 15 residues. Germline assignment: CDR1 SEHNR and CDR2 FQNEAQ (reference sequence). The CDR3 sequence is CASSWGQGSYNEQFF. CDR3 sequence (DNA): TGTGCCAGCAGCTGGGGACAGGGCTCCTACAATGAGCAGTTCTTC.

This chain connects TRBV7-9 to TRBJ2-5; D may be TRBD2 (6 bases). The CDR3 consists of 15 residues. V lost 1 base to trimming and J lost 5 bases, with 14 bases between them. Germline V gene lookup returns CDR1 SEHNR and CDR2 FQNEAQ (reference sequence). CDR3 bases: TGTGCCAGCAGCTTAGGTAGCCTAGCGACGGAGACCCAGTACTTC. Translation: CASSLGSLATETQYF.

The J gene is TRBJ2-7, the V gene TRBV5-4; the match to TRBD2 covers 12 bases. The CDR3 is 14 amino acids. Germline V CDR1 and CDR2: SGHNT, YYREEE (reference sequence). Losses at the gene ends were 8 bases for V and 4 bases for J; bases not matched to a gene: 7. CDR3 region: CASRLAGGPYEQYF. Written as DNA, the CDR3 is TGTGCCAGTAGGCTAGCGGGAGGGCCATACGAGCAGTACTTC.

J is TRBJ1-2 and V is TRBV18; a possible D gene is TRBD1 (5 bases). The CDR3 runs 15 residues. V was clipped by 5 bases and J by 0 bases, with 13 bases between them. Germline CDR1 reads KGHSH; CDR2 reads LQKENI. This CDR3 is CASSTRQTSNYGYTF. The CDR3 nucleotides are TGTGCCAGCTCAACCCGACAGACCTCTAACTATGGCTACACCTTC. The full variable domain, its missing parts supplied by reference TRBV18 and TRBJ1-2, is NAGVMQNPRHLVRRRGQEARLRCSPMKGHSHVYWYRQLPEEGLKFMVYLQKENIIDESGMPKERFSAEFPKEGPSILRIQQVVRGDSAAYFCASSTRQTSNYGYTFGSGTRLTVV.

V gene TRBV19 combines with J gene TRBJ2-3; D may be TRBD1 (6 bases). The CDR3 is 13 amino acids. Germline CDR1 is LNHDA and CDR2 is SQIVND (reference sequence). V lost 3 bases and J lost 4, with 8 bases in between. The CDR3: CASSIWGPDTQYF. The DNA for the CDR3 is TGTGCCAGTAGTATTTGGGGGCCAGATACGCAGTATTTT.

J is TRBJ2-7 and V is TRBV5-1; 12 bases fit TRBD2. This CDR3 contains 18 residues. V gave up 4 bases and J gave up 2 bases; unmatched junction bases: 13. Germline V lookup: CDR1 SGHRS, CDR2 YFSETQ. For the CDR3, the DNA is TGCGCCAGCAGCCAGACGCTAGCGGGAGGGACGATAACCTACGAGCAGTACTTC. Amino acids: CASSQTLAGGTITYEQYF.

V gene TRBV5-1 combines with J gene TRBJ2-3, with 11 bases fitting TRBD2. Trimming at V came to 4 bases and at J to 8 bases, leaving 12 bases not matched to a gene. This CDR3 contains 16 residues. Germline assignment: CDR1 SGHRS and CDR2 YFSETQ. The CDR3 loop is CASSPTSGTGGATQYF. The CDR3 region has the DNA TGCGCCAGCAGCCCGACTAGCGGGACGGGGGGTGCTACGCAGTATTTT. Full variable domain (rest looked up from reference TRBV5-1 and TRBJ2-3): KAGVTQTPRYLIKTRGQQVTLSCSPISGHRSVSWYQQTPGQGLQFLFEYFSETQRNKGNFPGRFSGRQFSNSRSEMNVSTLELGDSALYLCASSPTSGTGGATQYFGPGTRLTVL.

Only one count was recorded for this clone. This chain connects TRBV30 to TRBJ2-7, with 7 bases identical to TRBD2. The CDR3 contains 13 residues. The V gene's germline CDR1 is GTSNPN and CDR2 SVGIG (reference sequence). Trimming took 3 bases from V and 3 from J; bases not matched to a gene: 5. This CDR3 is CAWSLVAGYEQYF. In DNA, the CDR3 is TGTGCCTGGAGCTTAGTAGCGGGCTACGAGCAGTACTTC.

This rearrangement joins TRBV4-3 to TRBJ2-7, with D possibly being TRBD2 (6 bases). Trimming removed 1 base at V and 5 bases at J, with 9 bases between. Germline CDR1 and CDR2: LGHNA and YSLEER. The CDR3 loop spans 13 amino acids. This CDR3 is CASSQVTGDEQYF. CDR3 in DNA: TGCGCCAGCAGCCAAGTCACGGGAGACGAGCAGTACTTC.

The chain uses TRBV27 and TRBJ2-5, with a weak D call TRBD1 (6 bases). Trimming shortened V by 6 bases and J by 0 bases, and 8 bases separated the two germline ends. CDR1 is MNHEY, CDR2 SMNVEV, per germline (reference sequence). The CDR3 has 13 residues. CDR3 amino acids: CASRDSNQETQYF. The CDR3 nucleotides read TGTGCCAGCAGGGACAGTAACCAAGAGACCCAGTACTTC.

This clone has a single count. This chain links TRBV28 with TRBJ2-7, with TRBD1 matching over 7 bases. J lost 3 bases, V lost 3 bases, and 8 bases had no gene match. The CDR3 runs 15 residues. CDR1 and CDR2 (germline): MDHEN, SYDVKM. CDR3 bases: TGTGCCAGCAGTTTCCCGGGACAGAGGGGCTACGAGCAGTACTTC. The encoded protein is CASSFPGQRGYEQYF.

The gene calls are TRBV19 and TRBJ2-1; 11 nucleotides agree with TRBD2. After removal of 4 bases from V and 5 bases from J, the junction contained 4 bases not matched to a gene. The CDR3 is made up of 15 amino acids. The germline V gene encodes CDR1 LNHDA and CDR2 SQIVND (reference sequence). CDR3 nucleotides: TGTGCCAGTAGTACTCCGGGACTAGCGGACAATGAGCAGTTCTTC. Its translation is CASSTPGLADNEQFF.